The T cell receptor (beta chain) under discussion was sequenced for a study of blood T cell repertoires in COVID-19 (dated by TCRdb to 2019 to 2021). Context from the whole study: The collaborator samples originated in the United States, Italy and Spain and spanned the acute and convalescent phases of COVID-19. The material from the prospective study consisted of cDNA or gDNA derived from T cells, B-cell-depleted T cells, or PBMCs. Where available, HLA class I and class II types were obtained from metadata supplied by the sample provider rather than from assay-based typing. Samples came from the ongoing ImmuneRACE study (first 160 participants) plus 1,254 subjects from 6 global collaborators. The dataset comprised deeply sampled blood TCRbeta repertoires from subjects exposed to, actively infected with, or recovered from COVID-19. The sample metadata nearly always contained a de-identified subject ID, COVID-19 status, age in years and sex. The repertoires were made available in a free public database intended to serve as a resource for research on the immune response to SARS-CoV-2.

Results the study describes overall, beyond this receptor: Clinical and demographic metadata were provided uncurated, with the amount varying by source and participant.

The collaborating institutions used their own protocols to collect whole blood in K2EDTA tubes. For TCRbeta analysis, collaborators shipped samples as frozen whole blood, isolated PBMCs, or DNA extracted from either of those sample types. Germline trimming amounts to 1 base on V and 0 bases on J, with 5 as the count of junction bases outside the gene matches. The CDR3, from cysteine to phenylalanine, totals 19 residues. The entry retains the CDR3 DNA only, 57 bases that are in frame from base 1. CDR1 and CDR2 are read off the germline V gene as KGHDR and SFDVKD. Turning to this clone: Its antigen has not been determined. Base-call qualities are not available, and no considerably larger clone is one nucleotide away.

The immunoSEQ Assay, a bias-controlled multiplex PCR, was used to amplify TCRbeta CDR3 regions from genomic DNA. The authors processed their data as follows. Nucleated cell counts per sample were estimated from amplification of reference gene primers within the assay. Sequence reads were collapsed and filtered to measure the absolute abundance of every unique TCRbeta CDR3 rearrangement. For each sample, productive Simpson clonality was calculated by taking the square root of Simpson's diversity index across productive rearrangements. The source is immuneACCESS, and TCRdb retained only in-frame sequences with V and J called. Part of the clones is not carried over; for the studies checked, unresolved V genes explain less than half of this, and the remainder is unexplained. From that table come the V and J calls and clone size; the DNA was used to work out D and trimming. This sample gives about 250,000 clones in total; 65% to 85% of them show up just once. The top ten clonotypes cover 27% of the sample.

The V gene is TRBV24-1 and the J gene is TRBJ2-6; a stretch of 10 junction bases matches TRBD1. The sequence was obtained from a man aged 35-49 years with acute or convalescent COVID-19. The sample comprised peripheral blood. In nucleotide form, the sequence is TGTGCCACCAGTGATTTAGGGACAGGGGCGTACTCTGGGGCCAACGTCCTGACTTTC. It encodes CATSDLGTGAYSGANVLTF.